Presented here are 32 T cell receptor beta chains from one specimen sequenced in a study of somatic mutations in cytotoxic T cells in rheumatoid arthritis. Clones were read by immunoSEQ multiplex PCR, and TCRdb kept only the in-frame ones, dropping some. The sample holds 3,900 or so clones, roughly 72% seen once. Input material: CD8+ T cells sorted from blood. Receptors originate from an adult with rheumatoid arthritis.

V gene TRBV27 combines with J gene TRBJ1-1, with TRBD1 as a possible D gene (5 bases). The CDR3 sequence is 14 residues long. Germline V gene data show CDR1 as MNHEY and CDR2 as SMNVEV (reference sequence). Trimming shortened V by 1 base and J by 1 base, and 7 bases separated the two germline ends. CDR3 coding DNA: TGTGCCAGCAGTTTATGGGGCGGGAACACTGAAGCTTTCTTT. Translation: CASSLWGGNTEAFF.

The V gene is TRBV7-9, the J gene TRBJ1-3; no definite D call. The V and J ends lost 7 bases and 4 bases respectively, with 14 bases between them. The CDR3 extends over 14 amino acids. From germline, CDR1 is SEHNR and CDR2 FQNEAQ (reference sequence). CDR3: CASTLTSMGNTIYF. DNA of the CDR3: TGTGCCAGCACCCTAACCAGTATGGGAAACACCATATATTTT.

This chain uses TRBV4-2 with TRBJ2-3, with 7 bases matching TRBD2. J was trimmed by 6 bases and V by 0 bases; bases with no gene match: 9. CDR1 and CDR2 (germline): LGHNA, YNFKEQ. The CDR3 has 16 amino acids. The CDR3, as DNA: TGTGCCAGCAGCCAAGAGTGGACGGGGGGAGGGGATACGCAGTATTTT. Amino acid sequence: CASSQEWTGGGDTQYF.

The rearrangement joins TRBV7-6 to TRBJ1-4, with D unresolved. The CDR3 consists of 14 residues. CDR1 and CDR2 from the germline V gene are SGHVS and FNYEAQ. Trimming removed 5 bases at V and 8 bases at J, with 15 bases between. In DNA, the CDR3 is TGTGCCAGCAGCGAAGCCCGGGTCGGGGAAAAACTGTTTTTT. This encodes CASSEARVGEKLFF.

In this sample, this clone turned up a few times. The V gene is TRBV5-1, the J gene TRBJ2-3; D is uncertain. V was shortened by 3 bases and J by 2 bases, with 10 bases between the two germline ends. From germline, CDR1 is SGHRS and CDR2 YFSETQ. There are 14 residues in the CDR3. The CDR3 sequence is CASSWVGFTDTQYF. CDR3 bases: TGCGCCAGCAGCTGGGTGGGGTTCACAGATACGCAGTATTTT.

The chain uses TRBV7-3 and TRBJ2-3, with 15 bases lining up with TRBD2. This CDR3 has 22 residues. CDR1 SGHTA and CDR2 FQGTGA come from the germline V gene. Trimming at V came to 5 bases and at J to 0 bases, leaving 18 bases not matched to a gene. The CDR3 loop reads CASSHGTSGGNHYLPSTDTQYF. The CDR3 DNA reads as TGTGCCAGCAGCCACGGGACTAGCGGGGGGAACCATTACCTTCCTAGCACAGATACGCAGTATTTT.

This clone occurred a few times. The rearrangement links TRBV29-1 to TRBJ2-1, with D possibly matching TRBD1 (5 bases). This CDR3 spans 13 amino acids. Trimming pared 1 base from V and 3 bases from J, leaving 7 bases between. The germline gives CDR1 SQVTM, CDR2 ANQGSEA. CDR3 loop: CSVEGGFYNEQFF. DNA for the CDR3: TGCAGCGTTGAAGGGGGCTTCTACAATGAGCAGTTCTTC.

The J gene is TRBJ2-1, the V gene TRBV7-9; TRBD2 agrees at 10 bases. This CDR3 is built from 17 residues. Germline V gene data show CDR1 as SEHNR and CDR2 as FQNEAQ (reference sequence). Trimming at V came to 0 bases and at J to 10 bases, leaving 12 bases not matched to a gene. The chain's CDR3 is CASSLASGGHGGREQFF. The CDR3 nucleotides read TGTGCCAGCAGCTTAGCTAGCGGGGGGCACGGGGGGAGGGAGCAGTTCTTC. Full variable domain (remainder filled in from reference TRBV7-9 and TRBJ2-1): DTGVSQNPRHKITKRGQNVTFRCDPISEHNRLYWYRQTLGQGPEFLTYFQNEAQLEKSRLLSDRFSAERPKGSFSTLEIQRTEQGDSAMYLCASSLASGGHGGREQFFGPGTRLTVL.

This sequence joins TRBV6-6 and TRBJ1-3; possible D gene TRBD1, 6 bases. CDR3 length: 14 amino acids. V shed 7 bases and J shed 5 bases, with 15 bases lying between them. Per the germline V gene, CDR1 is MNHNY and CDR2 is SVGAGI (reference sequence). The CDR3 DNA is TGTGCCAGCAAACCGAGGGACACCAGAAACACCATATATTTT. This encodes CASKPRDTRNTIYF.

This clone was seen only once. The gene calls are TRBV11-2 and TRBJ2-7, with 9 nucleotides matching TRBD1. With V trimmed by 5 bases and J by 6 bases, 8 bases remained unmatched. CDR1 and CDR2 from the germline V gene are SGHAT and FQNNGV. CDR3 length equals 14 residues. CDR3 nucleotide sequence: TGTGCCAGCAGCCCACAGGGGGCGCAAATCGAGCAGTACTTC. It translates to CASSPQGAQIEQYF.

The V gene is TRBV9, the J gene TRBJ1-6, with TRBD1 identical over 7 bases. The CDR3 spans 13 residues. The trim removed 3 bases at V and 15 bases at J, leaving 9 bases unmatched. Germline values: CDR1 SGDLS, CDR2 YYNGEE. CDR3 DNA: TGTGCCAGCAGCGAGGCCCCGGGACAGCTCCTCCACTTT. It encodes CASSEAPGQLLHF.

The CDR3 loop is CASSFYLTPYYGYTF. The CDR3 nucleotides are TGTGCCAGCAGCTTTTACCTCACACCATACTATGGCTACACCTTC. The chain uses TRBV5-4 and TRBJ1-2, with no clear D. The CDR3 has 15 residues. CDR1 is SGHNT and CDR2 is YYREEE in the germline V gene (reference sequence). Trimming removed 2 bases at V and 3 bases at J, with 14 bases between.

V and J are TRBV7-2 and TRBJ2-7; TRBD1 or TRBD2 may be the D gene (5 bases each). Deletions cut 5 bases from V and 1 base from J, with 12 bases between. Germline V gene lookup returns CDR1 SGHTA and CDR2 FQGNSA. The CDR3 loop spans 14 amino acids. The CDR3 nucleotides read TGTGCCAGCAGCCTGAGCTGGGGGTCCTACGAGCAGTACTTC. Residues: CASSLSWGSYEQYF.

The chain carries TRBV7-9 and TRBJ1-1; perhaps TRBD1 as D (5 bases). Looked up from germline, CDR1 is SEHNR and CDR2 is FQNEAQ (reference sequence). V gave up 2 bases and J gave up 6 bases, with 13 bases separating them. CDR3 size: 14 residues. The CDR3 DNA reads as TGTGCCAGCAGCTTAATATCAGGGTATTCTGAAGCTTTCTTT. Residues: CASSLISGYSEAFF.

This clone was counted between two and nine times. The J gene is TRBJ2-7, the V gene TRBV4-1; D is possibly TRBD1 or TRBD2 (6 bases each). The V end was cut by 1 base, the J end by 2 bases, with 12 bases between. CDR3 length equals 15 residues. Germline loops: CDR1 MGHRA, CDR2 YSYEKL. The CDR3 spells CASSQGGGSTYEQYF. For the CDR3, the DNA is TGCGCCAGCAGCCAAGGAGGGGGGTCGACCTACGAGCAGTACTTC.

This chain connects TRBV9 to TRBJ2-1; D call uncertain. Trimming took off 0 bases at V and 6 bases at J, with 4 bases between the two ends. Germline-derived CDR1 and CDR2 are SGDLS and YYNGEE. This CDR3 is built from 12 residues. For the CDR3, the DNA is TGTGCCAGCAGCGTAGGACCCAATGAGCAGTTCTTC. Translating gives CASSVGPNEQFF.

V usage is TRBV4-2 and J usage is TRBJ1-1; TRBD1 aligns across 8 bases. Germline loops: CDR1 LGHNA, CDR2 YNFKEQ. Germline trimming cut 5 bases from V and 6 bases from J; bases unmatched to any gene: 14. The CDR3 is made up of 16 amino acids. Here the CDR3 reads CASSLTWDRSIPEAFF. CDR3 coding DNA: TGTGCCAGCAGCTTAACCTGGGACAGGAGTATCCCTGAAGCTTTCTTT.

The V gene is TRBV6-5, the J gene TRBJ1-3, with D maybe TRBD1 (5 bases). V lost 4 bases to trimming and J lost 2 bases, with 9 bases between them. The germline V gene has CDR1 MNHEY and CDR2 SVGAGI. This CDR3 region has 14 residues. As DNA, the CDR3 is TGTGCCAGCAGTTTTGCCAGGGCTGGAAACACCATATATTTT. This codes for CASSFARAGNTIYF.

The gene calls are TRBV27 and TRBJ2-1, with 7 positions matching TRBD2. CDR1 MNHEY and CDR2 SMNVEV come from the germline V gene (reference sequence). Unmatched junction bases numbered 13, after V lost 6 bases and J lost 8 bases. This CDR3 has 15 residues. The CDR3 sequence is CASRLRLGTKDEQFF. DNA for the CDR3: TGTGCCAGCAGGCTTCGCCTTGGGACTAAGGATGAGCAGTTCTTC.

The CDR3 here is CASSHVGTSGGISSYNEQFF. Here the CDR3 DNA reads TGCGCCAGCAGCCATGTGGGGACTAGCGGGGGGATTAGCTCCTACAATGAGCAGTTCTTC. The rearrangement uses TRBV4-1 and TRBJ2-1; TRBD2 matches 15 bases. Germline loops: CDR1 MGHRA, CDR2 YSYEKL. The CDR3 spans 20 residues. J was trimmed by 0 bases and V by 3 bases; bases with no gene match: 9.

A word on this clone: Relative to the germline gene, one junction end is altered; a read error may explain this. CDR3 sequence (DNA): TGTGCCAGCAGAGGGACAGAGGATGGCCACACCTTC. Its protein is CASRGTEDGHTF. This chain uses TRBV4-2 with TRBJ1-2; 7 bases agree with TRBD1. Germline lookup yields CDR1 LGHNA and CDR2 YNFKEQ. The CDR3 contains 12 residues.

The chain is built from TRBV9 and TRBJ2-4, with a possible D match to TRBD2 (5 bases). CDR3 length: 16 amino acids. Trimming removed 0 bases at V and 4 bases at J, with 14 bases between. The V gene's germline CDR1 is SGDLS and CDR2 YYNGEE. The CDR3 coding sequence is TGTGCCAGCAGCGTAGAAGTCGGTCGGGGAAAAAACATTCAGTACTTC. Protein product: CASSVEVGRGKNIQYF.

This rearrangement joins TRBV7-9 to TRBJ2-1; D might be TRBD2 (5 bases). V was trimmed by 3 bases and J by 2 bases, leaving 8 bases between them. The CDR3 is 14 amino acids. Germline V CDR1 and CDR2: SEHNR, FQNEAQ (reference sequence). Written as DNA, the CDR3 is TGTGCCAGCAGCTTGCGGGCGACCTACAATGAGCAGTTCTTC. Amino acid sequence: CASSLRATYNEQFF.

This sequence joins TRBV21-1 and TRBJ1-3. TRBV21-1 constitutes a pseudogene. CDR3 length: 16 amino acids. CDR3 protein: CASSKVAGRTGNTIYF. The CDR3 nucleotides read TGTGCCAGCAGCAAAGTGGCGGGCCGGACTGGAAACACCATATATTTT.

This clone showed up just once. This rearrangement joins TRBV7-6 to TRBJ2-1; TRBD2 aligns across 9 bases. V lost 4 bases and J lost 9; bases outside the gene matches: 10. The CDR3 runs 15 residues. Germline values: CDR1 SGHVS, CDR2 FNYEAQ. The CDR3 is CASSSKAGGDGEQFF. The CDR3 coding sequence is TGTGCCAGCAGCTCCAAAGCGGGGGGAGATGGTGAGCAGTTCTTC. Full variable domain (missing parts from reference TRBV7-6 and TRBJ2-1): GAGVSQSPRYKVTKRGQDVALRCDPISGHVSLYWYRQALGQGPEFLTYFNYEAQQDKSGLPNDRFSAERPEGSISTLTIQRTEQRDSAMYRCASSSKAGGDGEQFFGPGTRLTVL.

The V call is TRBV2, the J call TRBJ1-3; TRBD1 matches at 8 bases. The CDR3 is 17 residues long. The germline gives CDR1 SNHLY, CDR2 FYNNEI. V was pared by 3 bases and J by 0 bases, with 7 bases of the junction left unmatched. CDR3 DNA sequence: TGTGCCAGCAGTGACAGGGACAGGTCCACCTCTGGAAACACCATATATTTT. Translated: CASSDRDRSTSGNTIYF. The entire variable domain, with the rest obtained from reference TRBV2 and TRBJ1-3, is as follows: EPEVTQTPSHQVTQMGQEVILRCVPISNHLYFYWYRQILGQKVEFLVSFYNNEISEKSEIFDDQFSVERPDGSNFTLKIRSTKLEDSAMYFCASSDRDRSTSGNTIYFGEGSWLTVV.

The chain employs TRBV12-5 and TRBJ1-1, with D possibly matching TRBD1 (5 bases). The germline gives CDR1 LGHNT, CDR2 FRNRAP. V was pared by 3 bases and J by 6 bases, with 23 bases between. This CDR3 has 17 amino acids. CDR3 loop: CASGFFPGRPISSEAFF. For the CDR3, the DNA is TGTGCTAGTGGTTTCTTCCCGGGACGACCTATTTCGTCTGAAGCTTTCTTT.

The rearrangement joins TRBV5-6 to TRBJ1-1; 8 bases map to TRBD1. The CDR3 sequence is 15 residues long. V shed 3 bases, J shed 0 bases, and the junction held 4 bases outside the gene matches. Germline assignment: CDR1 SGHDT and CDR2 YYEEEE. The DNA of the CDR3 is TGTGCCAGCAGCTGGGACAGGTTCATGAACACTGAAGCTTTCTTT. It translates to CASSWDRFMNTEAFF. Full variable domain (outside the CDR3, taken from reference TRBV5-6 and TRBJ1-1): DAGVTQSPTHLIKTRGQQVTLRCSPKSGHDTVSWYQQALGQGPQFIFQYYEEEERQRGNFPDRFSGHQFPNYSSELNVNALLLGDSALYLCASSWDRFMNTEAFFGQGTRLTVV.

The gene calls are TRBV4-1 and TRBJ2-5; D not resolved. CDR1 MGHRA and CDR2 YSYEKL come from the germline V gene. This CDR3 contains 15 residues. V lost 0 bases and J 1 base, leaving 9 bases between the germline ends. This CDR3 reads CASSQDVIFQETQYF. Here the CDR3 DNA reads TGCGCCAGCAGCCAAGATGTAATATTCCAAGAGACCCAGTACTTC.

V is TRBV28 and J is TRBJ1-5; perhaps TRBD1 as D (5 bases). Deletions cut 3 bases from V and 2 bases from J, with 17 bases between. The CDR3 consists of 17 residues. CDR1 is MDHEN and CDR2 is SYDVKM in the germline V gene. CDR3 nucleotide sequence: TGTGCCAGCAGTTTTAGGGGCCTAAAGGCGGGCAATCAGCCCCAGCATTTT. Protein: CASSFRGLKAGNQPQHF.

The chain combines TRBV7-8 with TRBJ1-1; D remains ambiguous. The CDR3 is made up of 16 amino acids. Germline CDR1 SGHVS, CDR2 FQNEAQ. The V end lost 1 base, the J end lost 1 base, and 13 bases lay between the germline ends. Written as DNA, the CDR3 is TGTGCCAGCAGCTTAGTGAGGTCGGTGGAGAACACTGAAGCTTTCTTT. This sequence encodes CASSLVRSVENTEAFF.

The V call is TRBV20-1, the J call TRBJ2-7, with D possibly matching TRBD1 (5 bases). This CDR3 contains 11 residues. From germline, CDR1 is DFQATT and CDR2 SNEGSKA (reference sequence). The V gene lost 3 bases and the J gene lost 5 bases, with 8 bases spanning the gap. Here the CDR3 reads CSASRRDEQYF. CDR3 in DNA: TGCAGTGCTAGTCGCAGGGACGAGCAGTACTTC.